This T cell receptor beta chain was identified in a study of cytomegalovirus exposure and HLA in healthy donors. Both 60 Vbeta primers and 13 Jbeta primers went into the PCR. Method: immunoSEQ multiplex PCR; TCRdb's copy keeps in-frame clones and lacks some. The table records about 120,000 clones, about 60% of them present only once. CDR1 and CDR2 (germline): SGHRS, YFSETQ. The CDR3 length is 13 residues. V was clipped by 3 bases and J by 1 base, with 8 bases between them. The sequence was collected from a man in his forties in good health and CMV-seropositive. The rearrangement joins TRBV5-1 to TRBJ2-7; no clear D. Sequencing was carried out using PBMCs. This CDR3 reads CASSSPNSYEQYF. The CDR3 bases are TGCGCCAGCAGCTCTCCTAATTCCTACGAGCAGTACTTC.